These T cell receptor beta chains were read from a single sample in a study of blood T cell repertoires in COVID-19. The data were produced by immunoSEQ multiplex PCR, yet TCRdb's version contains in-frame clones alone and is incomplete. The sample holds hundreds of thousands of clones, roughly 85% seen once. Sequencing was done on a sample of peripheral blood. The origin of the receptors is a man aged 40-50 years with acute or convalescent COVID-19. The conserved cysteine and the conserved F or W are not part of the CDR3 here.

>TRBJ1-1|TRBV5-4
ASSYDRANTEAF
>TRBJ1-4|TRBV7-2
ASSFRPGQGASGKLF
>TRBJ2-6|TRBV10-3
ALRSSGANVLT
>TRBJ1-4|TRBV5-5
ASSYGQLGEKLF
>TRBJ1-1|TRBV5-1
ASSGLRDTVGAF
>TRBJ1-2|TRBV7-2
ASSYYREGYT
>TRBJ1-2|TRBV15
ATSRGQDALLGYT
>TRBJ1-4|TRBV14
ASSHGQATNEKLF
>TRBJ2-3|TRBV5-4
ASSFFPGISTDTQY
>TRBJ1-2|TRBV2
ASSGFPGGLNGYT
>TRBJ1-1|TRBV6-1
ASSGGTGRTMNTEAF
>TRBJ1-3|TRBV5-1
ASRSDPGGSGNTIY
>TRBJ1-4|TRBV4-2
ASSQESWPGDGKLF
>TRBJ1-5|TRBV24-1
ATSNSRINQPQH
>TRBJ2-6|TRBV14
ASGPTQVLGANVLT
>TRBJ1-2|TRBV20-1
SALTGVGYT
>TRBJ1-5|TRBV19
ASSITGDNQPQH
>TRBJ1-2|TRBV7-2
ASSAQASNYGYT
>TRBJ2-5|TRBV6-5
ASKGRARGQETQY
>TRBJ1-2|TRBV28
ASRGEVYGYT
>TRBJ1-6|TRBV6-1
ASSGVGTGAAYNSPLH
>TRBJ1-4|TRBV12-3/TRBV12-4
ASSLAEAEKLF
>TRBJ1-4|TRBV28
ASSSLLPGTGGSGTNEKLF
>TRBJ2-1|TRBV7-9
ASSPRTSTEQF
>TRBJ2-1|TRBV11-2
ASSSSSGGAYEQF
>TRBJ2-4|TRBV28
ASSLASAGAKNIQY
>TRBJ2-1|TRBV29-1
SVRDGGTYNEQF
>TRBJ1-1|TRBV12-5
ASGAPQGVTEAF
>TRBJ1-4|TRBV6-6
ASRLVATNEKLF
>TRBJ2-7|TRBV6-2/TRBV6-3
ASSYGVTGTASYEQY
>TRBJ2-5|TRBV18
ASSPRGGQETQY
>TRBJ1-2|TRBV23-1
ASSLGQGASKGYT
>TRBJ1-3|TRBV4-1
ASSQSSVPGNTIY
>TRBJ2-7|TRBV5-1
ASSLDTGHPDEQY
>TRBJ2-3|TRBV9
ASSAHGLAGEKDTQY
>TRBJ1-1|TRBV10-3
AISQGDTEAF
>TRBJ2-7|TRBV7-2
ASSPAEAYEQY
>TRBJ1-3|TRBV7-2
ASSLRLTYSGNTIY
>TRBJ2-7|TRBV28
AGGTDSYEQY
>TRBJ2-3|TRBV3-1/TRBV3-2
ASSLRTSGATDTQY
>TRBJ2-1|TRBV5-1
ASSLAGQGEGEQF
>TRBJ1-4|TRBV2
ASSDRGQGGEKLF
>TRBJ1-1|TRBV27
ASSRDRETNTEAF
>TRBJ2-3|TRBV4-2
ASSQDRGTDTQY
>TRBJ1-1|TRBV7-9
ASSSWTGTEAF
>TRBJ1-4|TRBV10-3
AISQSEKLF
>TRBJ2-3|TRBV2
ASRTGGADTQY
>TRBJ1-2|TRBV19
ASSKGQGGGYT
>TRBJ1-5|TRBV28
ASRITGDQPQH
>TRBJ1-3|TRBV7-2
ASSLVGENTIY
>TRBJ1-5|TRBV5-1
ASSLMGGHQPQH